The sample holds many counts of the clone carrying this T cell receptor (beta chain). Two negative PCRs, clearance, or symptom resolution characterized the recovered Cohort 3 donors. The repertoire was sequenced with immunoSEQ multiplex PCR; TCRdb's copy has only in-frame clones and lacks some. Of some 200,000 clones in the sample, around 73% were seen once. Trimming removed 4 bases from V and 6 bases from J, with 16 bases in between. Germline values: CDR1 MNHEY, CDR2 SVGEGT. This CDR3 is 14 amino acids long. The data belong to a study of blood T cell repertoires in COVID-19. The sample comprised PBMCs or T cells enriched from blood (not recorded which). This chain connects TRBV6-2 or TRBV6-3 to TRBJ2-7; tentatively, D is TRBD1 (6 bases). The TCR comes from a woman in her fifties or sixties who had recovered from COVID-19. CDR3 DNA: TGTGCCAGCAGTTCCGGGACACCTTTAGGCGAGCAGTACTTC. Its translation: CASSSGTPLGEQYF.